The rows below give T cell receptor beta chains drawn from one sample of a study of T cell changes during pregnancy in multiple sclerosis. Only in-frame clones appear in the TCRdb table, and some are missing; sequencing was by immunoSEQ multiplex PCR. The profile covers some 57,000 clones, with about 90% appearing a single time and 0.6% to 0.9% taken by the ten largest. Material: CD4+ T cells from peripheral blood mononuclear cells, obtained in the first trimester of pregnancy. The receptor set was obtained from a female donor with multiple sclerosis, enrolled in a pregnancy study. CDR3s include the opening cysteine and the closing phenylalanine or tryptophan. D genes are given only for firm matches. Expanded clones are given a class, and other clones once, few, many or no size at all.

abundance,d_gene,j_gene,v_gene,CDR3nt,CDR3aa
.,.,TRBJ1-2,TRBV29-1,TGCAGCGTCGGAAACAGGGCTAACTATGGCTACACCTTC,CSVGNRANYGYTF
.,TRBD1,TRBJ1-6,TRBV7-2,TGTGCCAGCAGCTCAAGACAGGGCGATAATTCACCCCTCCACTTT,CASSSRQGDNSPLHF
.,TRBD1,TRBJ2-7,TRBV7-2,TGTGCCAGCAGCCGGAAGACAGGGCCCTACGAGCAGTACTTC,CASSRKTGPYEQYF
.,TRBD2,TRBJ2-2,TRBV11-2,TGTGCCAGCAGCTTAAGGACGTCGGGGGGGCCGTACACCGGGGAGCTGTTTTTT,CASSLRTSGGPYTGELFF
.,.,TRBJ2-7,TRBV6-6,TGTGCCAGCAGTCCATTCTACGAGCAGTACTTC,CASSPFYEQYF
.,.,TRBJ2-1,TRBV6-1,TGTGCCAGCAGTGAATTGGTTTGGTCGGGGGAGCAGTTCTTC,CASSELVWSGEQFF
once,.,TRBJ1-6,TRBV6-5,TGTGCCAGCAGCCAAAACAGGGTTAATTCACCCCTCCACTTT,CASSQNRVNSPLHF
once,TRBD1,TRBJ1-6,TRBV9,TGTGCCAGCAGCGCGACAGGGGATAATTCACCCCTCCACTTT,CASSATGDNSPLHF
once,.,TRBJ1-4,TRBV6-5,TGTGCCAGCAGGGACAGACCTTCAACTAATGAAAAACTGTTTTTT,CASRDRPSTNEKLFF
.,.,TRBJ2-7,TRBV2,TGTGCCTCTCAAGTGGCAAACGAGCAGTACTTC,CASQVANEQYF
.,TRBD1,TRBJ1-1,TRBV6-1,TGTGCCAGCAGTACTAAAGGGGGCGTGAAGACTGAAGCTTTCTTT,CASSTKGGVKTEAFF
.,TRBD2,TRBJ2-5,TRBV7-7,TGTGCTAGCAGCTTAGGTAGCGGGGGACAAGAGACCCAGTACTTC,CASSLGSGGQETQYF
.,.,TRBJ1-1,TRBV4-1,TGCGCCAGCAGCCAAGTAGGGAGTAACACTGAAGCTTTCTTT,CASSQVGSNTEAFF
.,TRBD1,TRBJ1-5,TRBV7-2,TGTGCCAGCAGCTCAGACAGGGCCACCAATCAGCCCCAGCATTTT,CASSSDRATNQPQHF
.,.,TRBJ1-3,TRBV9,TGTGCCAGCAGCGTAGTTCCCGGACTGAGTACCCCAAACACCATATATTTT,CASSVVPGLSTPNTIYF
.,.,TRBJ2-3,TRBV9,TGTGCCAGCAGCGTAGGGGGGGTCACAGATACGCAGTATTTT,CASSVGGVTDTQYF
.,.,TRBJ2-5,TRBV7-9,TGTGCCAGCAGCTTAGCGTTGAGGGGGGGCCCAGAGACCCAGTACTTC,CASSLALRGGPETQYF
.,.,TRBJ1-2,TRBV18,TGTGCCAGCTCACCACCGTCCAGGGCAGAAAAACGATATGGCTACACCTTC,CASSPPSRAEKRYGYTF
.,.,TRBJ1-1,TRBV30,TGTGCCTGGAGTGTACATCGGGACATCGACACTGAAGCTTTCTTT,CAWSVHRDIDTEAFF
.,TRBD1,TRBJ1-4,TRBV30,TGTGCCTGGAGTGTAACAGGGGGCACCTGGGAAAAACTGTTTTTT,CAWSVTGGTWEKLFF
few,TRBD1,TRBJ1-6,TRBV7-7,TGTGCTAGCAGCTTAAGTGACAGGGAAGATTCACCCCTCCACTTT,CASSLSDREDSPLHF
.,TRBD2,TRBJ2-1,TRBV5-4,TGTGCCAGCAGCCGCGGACCTAGCGGGGGGTCCTACAATGAGCAGTTCTTC,CASSRGPSGGSYNEQFF
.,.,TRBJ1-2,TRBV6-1,TGTGCCAGCCGGGGGAGAGCCATGGGGGGCTACACCTTC,CASRGRAMGGYTF
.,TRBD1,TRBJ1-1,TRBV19,TGTGCCAGTAGTATTGGGGGGACAGGGGCTTGGAGCACTGAAGCTTTCTTT,CASSIGGTGAWSTEAFF
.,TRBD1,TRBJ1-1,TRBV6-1,TGTGCCAGCAGAGGAACTAGACAGGGTTTCGGGGCTTTCTTT,CASRGTRQGFGAFF
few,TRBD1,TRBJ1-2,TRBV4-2,TGTGCCAGCAGCCAAGATGGTCGGACAGGGTATGGCTACACCTTC,CASSQDGRTGYGYTF
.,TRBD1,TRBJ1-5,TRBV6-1,TGTGCCAGCAGTGCGGACAGGGGCAATCAGCCCCAGCATTTT,CASSADRGNQPQHF
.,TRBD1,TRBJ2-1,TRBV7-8,TGTGCCAGCAACGACAGGGGTTCCGATGAGCAGTTCTTC,CASNDRGSDEQFF
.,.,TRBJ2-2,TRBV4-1,TGCGCCAGCAGCCAAGTTTTAGACTCCAACCTGAACACCGGGGAGCTGTTTTTT,CASSQVLDSNLNTGELFF
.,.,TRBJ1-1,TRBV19,TGTGCCAGTAGTGATGGTAAGGGGGCTGAAGCTTTCTTT,CASSDGKGAEAFF
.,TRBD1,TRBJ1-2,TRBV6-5,TGTGCCAGCAGAAAGACAGGGGGTTACTATGGCTACACCTTC,CASRKTGGYYGYTF
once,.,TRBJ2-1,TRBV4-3,TGCGCCAGCAGCCAAATGGTAGCGGCTGAGCAGTTCTTC,CASSQMVAAEQFF
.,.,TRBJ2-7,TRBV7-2,TGTGCCAGCAGCTCTACAGGATACGAGCAGTACTTC,CASSSTGYEQYF
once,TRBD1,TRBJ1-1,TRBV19,TGTGCCAGTAGTAATACAGGGGTGAGGGACACTGAAGCTTTCTTT,CASSNTGVRDTEAFF
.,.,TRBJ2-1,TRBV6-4,TGTGCCAGCAGTGAACAGGGAAGCGCGAACGATGAGCAGTTCTTC,CASSEQGSANDEQFF
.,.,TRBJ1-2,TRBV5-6,TGTGCCAGCAGCTCAGCCGAAGGACTGACCTATGGCTACACCTTC,CASSSAEGLTYGYTF
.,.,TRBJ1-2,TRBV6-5,TGTGCCAGCAGTTACTCGACGCAGGTCCGGCGCTACACCTTC,CASSYSTQVRRYTF
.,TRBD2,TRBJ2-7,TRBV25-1,TGTGCCAGCAGGCGTAGCGGGGGGTTGGCCTACGAGCAGTACTTC,CASRRSGGLAYEQYF
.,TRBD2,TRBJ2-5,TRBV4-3,TGCGCCAGCAGCCGGGGCGGGGGGCCCGGGATAGAGACCCAGTACTTC,CASSRGGGPGIETQYF
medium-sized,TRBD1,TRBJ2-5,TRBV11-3,TGTGCCAGCAGTCGGGACAGTCAAGAGACCCAGTACTTC,CASSRDSQETQYF
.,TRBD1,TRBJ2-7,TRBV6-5,TGTGCCAGCAGCAGCCGGGACAGGCCAGTCTACGAGCAGTACTTC,CASSSRDRPVYEQYF
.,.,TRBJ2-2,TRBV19,TGTGCCAGTAGAGACAGGTTGAACACCGGGGAGCTGTTTTTT,CASRDRLNTGELFF
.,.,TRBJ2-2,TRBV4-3,TGCGCCAGCAGCCAAAACCCGGGCGGGGAGCTGTTTTTT,CASSQNPGGELFF
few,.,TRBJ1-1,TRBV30,TGTGCCTGGAGTGTACGGGGTGACACTGAAGCTTTCTTT,CAWSVRGDTEAFF
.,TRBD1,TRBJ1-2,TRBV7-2,TGTGCCAGCAGCACCTGGGGACAGGGGCCGGATGGCTACACCTTC,CASSTWGQGPDGYTF